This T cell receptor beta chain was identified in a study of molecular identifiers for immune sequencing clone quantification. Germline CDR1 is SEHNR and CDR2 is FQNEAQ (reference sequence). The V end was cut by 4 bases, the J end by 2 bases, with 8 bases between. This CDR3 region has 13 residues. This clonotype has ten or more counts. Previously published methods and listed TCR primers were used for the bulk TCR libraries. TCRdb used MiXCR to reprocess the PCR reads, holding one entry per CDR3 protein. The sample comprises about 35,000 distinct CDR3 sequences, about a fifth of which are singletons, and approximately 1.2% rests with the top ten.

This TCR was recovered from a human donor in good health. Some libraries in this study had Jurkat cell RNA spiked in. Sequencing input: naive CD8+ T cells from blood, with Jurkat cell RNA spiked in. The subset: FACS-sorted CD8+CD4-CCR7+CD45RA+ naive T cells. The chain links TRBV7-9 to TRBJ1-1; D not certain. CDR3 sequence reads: CASSSRFNTEAFF. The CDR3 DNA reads TGTGCCAGCAGCTCCCGGTTTAACACTGAAGCTTTCTTT.